This T cell receptor (beta chain) was sequenced for a study of T-cell memory formation after mild COVID-19. Broader study findings: Pre-infection memory harbored some responding clones, suggesting cross-reactive memory joined.

5'RACE, which relied on constant-segment primers, yielded TCR alpha and TCR beta cDNA libraries carrying sample barcodes and UMIs. Each CDR3 protein is one row after TCRdb ran MiXCR on the 5' RACE reads. The table lists about half a million distinct CDR3 sequences, 15% to 20% of them singletons. This clonotype has more than one count but fewer than ten. Its antigen remains unknown. The V end was cut by 0 bases, the J end by 6 bases, with 10 bases between. This CDR3 region has 15 residues. Per germline, CDR1 SGHRS and CDR2 YFSETQ. This receptor was identified in an adult woman who had mild COVID-19 (a few samples of this study predate the infection). Cell type and time point are not known. The sequencing sample was made of PBMCs or a T cell subset sorted from them (not recorded which). The chain carries TRBV5-1 and TRBJ1-6; weak D call: TRBD1 (5 bases). The DNA for the CDR3 is TGCGCCAGCAGCTTGGACGGGGCATCTAATTCACCCCTCCACTTT. This translates into CASSLDGASNSPLHF.